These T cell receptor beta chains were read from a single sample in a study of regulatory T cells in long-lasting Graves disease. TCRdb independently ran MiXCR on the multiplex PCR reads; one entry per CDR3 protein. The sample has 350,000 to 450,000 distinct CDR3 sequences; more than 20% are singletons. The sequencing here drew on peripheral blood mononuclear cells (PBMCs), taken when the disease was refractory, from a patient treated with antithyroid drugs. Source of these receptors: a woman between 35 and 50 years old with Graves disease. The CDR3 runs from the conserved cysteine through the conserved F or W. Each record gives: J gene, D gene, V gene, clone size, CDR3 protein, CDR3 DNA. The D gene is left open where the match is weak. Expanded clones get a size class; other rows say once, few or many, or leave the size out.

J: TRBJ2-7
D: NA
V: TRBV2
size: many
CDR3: CASCQGSYEQYF
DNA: TGTGCCAGCTGCCAGGGATCCTACGAGCAGTACTTC

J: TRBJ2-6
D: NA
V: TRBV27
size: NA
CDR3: CASSLSGVKANVLTF
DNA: TGTGCCAGCAGTTTATCGGGGGTCAAGGCCAACGTCCTGACTTTC

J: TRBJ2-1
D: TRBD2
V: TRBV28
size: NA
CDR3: CASSLSAGNYNEQFF
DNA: TGTGCCAGCAGTTTATCAGCGGGGAATTACAATGAGCAGTTCTTC

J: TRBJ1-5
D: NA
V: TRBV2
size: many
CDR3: CASTGAYNQPQHF
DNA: TGTGCCAGTACCGGGGCCTACAATCAGCCCCAGCATTTT

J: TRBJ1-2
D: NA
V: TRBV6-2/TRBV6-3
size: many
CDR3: CASSLRGALSYGYTF
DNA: TGTGCCAGCAGTTTACGGGGGGCGCTTTCTTATGGCTACACCTTC

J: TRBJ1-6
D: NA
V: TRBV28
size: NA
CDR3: CASSLYLVRGNSPLHF
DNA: TGTGCCAGCAGTTTATATCTCGTACGGGGTAATTCACCCCTCCACTTT

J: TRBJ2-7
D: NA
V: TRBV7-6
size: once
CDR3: CASSPSYGNEQYF
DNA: TGTGCCAGCAGCCCATCCTACGGTAACGAGCAGTACTTC

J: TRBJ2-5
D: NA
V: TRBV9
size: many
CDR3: CASSVAGDGQETQYF
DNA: TGTGCCAGCAGCGTAGCGGGGGACGGGCAAGAGACCCAGTACTTC

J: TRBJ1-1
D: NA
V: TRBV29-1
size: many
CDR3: CSVEANTEAFF
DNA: TGCAGCGTTGAGGCGAACACTGAAGCTTTCTTT

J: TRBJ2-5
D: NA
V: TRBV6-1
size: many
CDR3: CASSDYPHDSYQETQYF
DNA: TGCGCCAGCAGCGACTACCCACACGACAGCTACCAAGAGACCCAGTACTTC

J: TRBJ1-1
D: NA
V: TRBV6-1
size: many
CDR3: CATAVEVRGTEAFF
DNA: TGTGCCACAGCGGTAGAGGTGAGGGGCACTGAAGCTTTCTTT

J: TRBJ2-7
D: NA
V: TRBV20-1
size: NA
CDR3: CSARGESSYEQYF
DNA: TGCAGTGCCCGTGGCGAGTCCTCCTACGAGCAGTACTTC

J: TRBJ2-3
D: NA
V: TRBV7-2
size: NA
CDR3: CASSLNILFSATSTDTQYF
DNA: TGTGCCAGCAGCTTAAACATACTTTTTTCAGCGACTAGCACAGATACGCAGTATTTT

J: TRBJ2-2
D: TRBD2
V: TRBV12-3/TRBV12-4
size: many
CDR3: CASGIAGPNTGELFF
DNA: TGTGCCAGCGGGATAGCGGGCCCGAACACCGGGGAGCTGTTTTTT

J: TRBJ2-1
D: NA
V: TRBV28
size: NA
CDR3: CASSLWAQGRNEQFF
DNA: TGTGCCAGCAGTTTATGGGCACAGGGCCGGAATGAGCAGTTCTTC

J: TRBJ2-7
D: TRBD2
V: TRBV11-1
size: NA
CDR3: CASSSQREPSYEQYF
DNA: TGTGCCAGCAGCTCCCAGCGGGAGCCATCCTACGAGCAGTACTTC

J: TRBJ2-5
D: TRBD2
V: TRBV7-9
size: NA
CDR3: CASSPRLAGETQYF
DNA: TGTGCCAGCAGCCCCCGACTAGCTGGGGAGACCCAGTACTTC

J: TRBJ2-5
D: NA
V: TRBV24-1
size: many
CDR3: CATSDSTGLRETQYF
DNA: TGTGCCACCAGTGATTCGACAGGACTCAGGGAGACCCAGTACTTC

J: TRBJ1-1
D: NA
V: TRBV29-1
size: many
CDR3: CSASGMNTEAFF
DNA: TGCAGCGCCTCAGGTATGAACACTGAAGCTTTCTTT

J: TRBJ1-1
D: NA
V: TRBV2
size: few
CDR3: CATKDRSNTEAFF
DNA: TGTGCCACCAAGGACCGATCGAACACTGAAGCTTTCTTT

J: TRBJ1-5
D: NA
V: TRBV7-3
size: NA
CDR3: CASSPTGGPQHF
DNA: TGTGCCAGCAGCCCAACCGGGGGGCCCCAGCATTTT

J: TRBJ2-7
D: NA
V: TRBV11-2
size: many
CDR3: CASSFSVASAYEQYF
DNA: TGTGCCAGCAGCTTTTCTGTAGCTAGCGCCTACGAGCAGTACTTC

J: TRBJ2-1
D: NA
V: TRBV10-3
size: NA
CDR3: CAISATGTPTYNEQFF
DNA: TGTGCCATCAGCGCTACCGGGACACCCACTTACAATGAGCAGTTCTTC

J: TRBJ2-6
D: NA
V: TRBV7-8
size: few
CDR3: CASSLTGFGANVLTF
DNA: TGTGCCAGCAGCCTCACAGGGTTCGGGGCCAACGTCCTGACTTTC

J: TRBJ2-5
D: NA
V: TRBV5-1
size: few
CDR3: CATRDPQETQYF
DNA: TGCGCCACCCGCGACCCGCAAGAGACCCAGTACTTC

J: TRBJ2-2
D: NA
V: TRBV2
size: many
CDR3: CASRGAVGELFF
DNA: TGTGCCAGCAGGGGAGCTGTCGGGGAGCTGTTTTTT

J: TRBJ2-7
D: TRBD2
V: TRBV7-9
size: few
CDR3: CASSFPAGNSYEQYF
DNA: TGTGCCAGCAGCTTCCCAGCGGGAAACTCCTACGAGCAGTACTTC

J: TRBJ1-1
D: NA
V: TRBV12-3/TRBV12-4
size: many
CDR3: CASTPGHPNTEAFF
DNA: TGTGCCAGCACCCCGGGACACCCGAACACTGAAGCTTTCTTT